Each of the 13 T cell receptor beta chains below was sequenced from the same sample in a study of long-term antiretroviral therapy in people with HIV. Version v3.0 of the immunoSEQ assay was performed at survey level. The assay was immunoSEQ multiplex PCR, and TCRdb's table has in-frame clones only and misses some. The data contain some 16,000 clones, 85% to 90% of them singletons. The source was unsorted PBMCs, collected 0.7 years before starting antiretroviral therapy. These receptors were obtained from a man in his forties or fifties with HIV.

V is TRBV5-1 and J is TRBJ2-5, with D unclear. V was trimmed by 4 bases and J by 3 bases, leaving 10 bases between them. The CDR3 has 13 amino acids. CDR1 is SGHRS, CDR2 YFSETQ, per germline. The CDR3 bases are TGCGCCAGCAGCGCCAGTCCAGAAGAGACCCAGTACTTC. Protein: CASSASPEETQYF.

This clone was seen just once. The J gene is TRBJ2-7, the V gene TRBV30; 7 bases match TRBD1. Germline V lookup: CDR1 GTSNPN, CDR2 SVGIG (reference sequence). The CDR3 covers 15 residues. The V and J ends lost 4 bases and 1 base, in that order; junction bases with no gene match: 10. CDR3 nucleotide sequence: TGTGCCTGGACAACTACGGACAGGCTATCCTACGAGCAGTACTTC. It encodes CAWTTTDRLSYEQYF. Complete variable domain (other parts from reference TRBV30 and TRBJ2-7): SQTIHQWPATLVQPVGSPLSLECTVEGTSNPNLYWYRQAAGRGLQLLFYSVGIGQISSEVPQNLSASRPQDRQFILSSKKLLLSDSGFYLCAWTTTDRLSYEQYFGPGTRLTVT.

The chain joins TRBV11-3 to TRBJ1-1, with D possibly being TRBD1 (5 bases). The CDR3 runs 14 residues. Germline CDR1 reads SGHNT; CDR2 reads YENEEA. V lost 5 bases and J lost 5, with 15 bases in between. In DNA, the CDR3 is TGTGCCAGCAGCCTTCGTGGGGGGGGAACTGAAGCTTTCTTT. It is translated as CASSLRGGGTEAFF.

This clone was counted once. V and J are TRBV6-1 and TRBJ2-2, with D tentatively TRBD1 (5 bases). Germline-derived CDR1 and CDR2 are MNHNS and SASEGT. Trimming removed 4 bases from V and 6 bases from J, with 12 bases in between. This CDR3 comprises 14 residues. This chain's CDR3 is CASSGLQGAGELFF. The CDR3 bases are TGTGCCAGCAGTGGTCTGCAGGGCGCCGGGGAGCTGTTTTTT.

The chain employs TRBV5-1 and TRBJ2-5; 7 positions match TRBD1. The germline CDR1 and CDR2 sequences are SGHRS and YFSETQ. V lost 2 bases to trimming and J lost 3 bases; unmatched junction nucleotides: 7. The CDR3 runs to 15 residues. This CDR3 reads CASSFSGTDEETQYF. Written as DNA, the CDR3 is TGCGCCAGCAGCTTTTCCGGGACAGACGAAGAGACCCAGTACTTC.

This chain connects TRBV6-5 to TRBJ1-2; TRBD1 agrees at 11 bases. Germline V lookup: CDR1 MNHEY, CDR2 SVGAGI. The CDR3 totals 15 residues. V trimming: 6 bases; J trimming: 3 bases; junction bases outside the gene matches: 6. The CDR3 here is CASSPGTGGHYGYTF. In DNA form, the CDR3 reads TGTGCCAGCAGCCCCGGGACAGGGGGGCACTATGGCTACACCTTC.

The rearrangement uses TRBV11-2 and TRBJ2-7, with 8 bases fitting TRBD2. The CDR3 contains 17 residues. The J segment lost 0 bases and the V segment lost 1 base, leaving 8 bases of the junction unmatched. Germline V CDR1 and CDR2: SGHAT, FQNNGV. CDR3 residues: CASSLVRLAGTSYEQYF. The CDR3 nucleotides are TGTGCCAGCAGCTTAGTACGGCTAGCGGGCACCTCCTACGAGCAGTACTTC.

This rearrangement joins TRBV9 to TRBJ2-6; the D gene is possibly TRBD2 (6 bases). CDR1 and CDR2 (germline): SGDLS, YYNGEE. The V end was cut by 5 bases, the J end by 0 bases, with 15 bases between. This CDR3 region has 17 residues. CDR3 in DNA: TGTGCCAGCAGTGTTGCGGGGTACTACTCTGGGGCCAACGTCCTGACTTTC. Protein product: CASSVAGYYSGANVLTF.

CDR3 in amino acids: CASSPPVQGNEKLFF. The CDR3 DNA sequence: TGTGCCAGCTCACCACCGGTACAGGGAAATGAAAAACTGTTTTTT. The genes are TRBV18 and TRBJ1-4; a weak D match, TRBD1 (6 bases). Trimming shortened V by 0 bases and J by 5 bases, and 10 bases separated the two germline ends. There are 15 residues in the CDR3. Germline values: CDR1 KGHSH, CDR2 LQKENI.

This chain connects TRBV7-2 to TRBJ1-2, with TRBD1 identical over 9 bases. Germline V CDR1 and CDR2: SGHTA, FQGNSA. The CDR3 contains 15 residues. V gave up 2 bases and J gave up 8 bases; unmatched junction bases: 9. CDR3 DNA: TGTGCCAGCAGCTTATATACGGGACAGGGAGGAGGCTACACCTTC. It is translated as CASSLYTGQGGGYTF.

This chain connects TRBV9 to TRBJ2-7; D possibly corresponds to TRBD2 (5 bases). Germline V gene lookup returns CDR1 SGDLS and CDR2 YYNGEE. V was trimmed by 4 bases and J by 3 bases, leaving 17 bases between them. The CDR3 loop spans 15 amino acids. The CDR3 sequence is CASSPRPDGNYEQYF. In nucleotides, the CDR3 is TGTGCCAGCAGCCCACGCCCGGACGGGAACTACGAGCAGTACTTC.

The chain recombines TRBV23-1 with TRBJ1-2; 9 nucleotides agree with TRBD1. TRBV23-1 is recorded as an ORF, its role being uncertain. The CDR3 length is 17 residues. The ends lost 6 bases at V and 0 bases at J; junction bases unmatched: 11. This CDR3 reads CASSSGQGTFTNYGYTF. The CDR3 DNA follows: TGCGCCAGCAGCTCCGGACAGGGGACTTTTACTAACTATGGCTACACCTTC.

This chain connects TRBV10-1 to TRBJ2-1; 10 bases match TRBD2. J lost 6 bases, V lost 6 bases, and 11 bases had no gene match. In germline, CDR1 is WNHNN, CDR2 SYGVQD (reference sequence). CDR3 size: 16 residues. CDR3 residues: CASRGTSVAGGNEQFF. Written as DNA, the CDR3 is TGCGCCAGCAGAGGTACGTCGGTAGCGGGGGGCAATGAGCAGTTCTTC.